Following are 29 T cell receptor beta chains from one sample sequenced in a study of T cells in Graves' hyperthyroidism and ophthalmopathy (dated by TCRdb to about 2019). Libraries were made using multiplex PCR. The instrument given in TCRdb is Illumina HiSeq 2000. The TCR beta CDR3 regions were amplified from the RNA transcripts. The first round of RT-PCR for the TCR CDR3 was performed with the HTBI primer set and the Qiagen OneStep RT-PCR kit. TCRdb reprocessed the public reads (quality trimming at Q25 with fastp, clone calling with MiXCR) and kept in-frame beta chains. Duplicate CDR3 protein sequences are folded into a single record with the most common DNA and genes. Within this sample are 450,000 to 700,000 distinct CDR3 sequences, with just over 45% of them counted one time only. The ten largest clones take up 15% to 20% of the sample. Sequencing was performed on peripheral blood or thyroid tissue (not recorded which). Every receptor here comes from an adult woman with Graves' disease, either hyperthyroidism or ophthalmopathy (not recorded which).

The chain has TRBV30 and TRBJ2-2, with D unresolved. The CDR3 loop spans 15 amino acids. Per germline, CDR1 GTSNPN and CDR2 SVGIG (reference sequence). V dropped 6 bases and J dropped 3 bases, with 17 bases sitting between them. The CDR3 DNA follows: TGTGCCTGCTCCCCCCGGGCCTCGGACACCGGGGAGCTGTTTTTT. Its protein product is CACSPRASDTGELFF.

This clonotype was counted ten times or more. The chain uses TRBV2 and TRBJ2-7, with 9 bases lining up with TRBD1. In germline, CDR1 is SNHLY, CDR2 FYNNEI. This CDR3 is 14 amino acids long. With V trimmed by 6 bases and J by 10 bases, 13 bases remained unmatched. The CDR3 DNA reads as TGTGCCAGCAGGTCGACAGGGGGGACAGACTCCCAGTACTTC. It specifies CASRSTGGTDSQYF.

This clonotype was seen only a few times. The rearrangement links TRBV2 to TRBJ2-7; D is possibly TRBD1 (5 bases). Germline CDR1 and CDR2: SNHLY and FYNNEI. This CDR3 is built from 16 residues. Between the trimmed V and J ends, which lost 5 bases and 4 bases, there was a span of 21 bases. In DNA form, the CDR3 reads TGTGCCAGCAGTTTCTATCGGACCCGGAAGGGGTACGAGCAGTACTTC. The encoded protein is CASSFYRTRKGYEQYF. The whole variable domain, filled in from reference TRBV2 and TRBJ2-7, reads EPEVTQTPSHQVTQMGQEVILRCVPISNHLYFYWYRQILGQKVEFLVSFYNNEISEKSEIFDDQFSVERPDGSNFTLKIRSTKLEDSAMYFCASSFYRTRKGYEQYFGPGTRLTVT.

In this sample, this clonotype turned up a few times. The rearrangement links TRBV27 to TRBJ2-7, with no clear D. CDR1 is MNHEY, CDR2 SMNVEV, per germline (reference sequence). V was shortened by 6 bases and J by 5 bases, with 17 bases between the two germline ends. This CDR3 comprises 14 residues. CDR3 region: CASSVRKGVHEQYF. The DNA of the CDR3 is TGTGCCAGCAGCGTTCGCAAGGGTGTCCACGAGCAGTACTTC.

At least ten counts were recorded for this clonotype. V is TRBV6-1 and J is TRBJ1-4, with D possibly matching TRBD1 (5 bases). The length of the CDR3 is 14 residues. The V end was cut by 1 base, the J end by 6 bases, with 9 bases between. The germline gives CDR1 MNHNS, CDR2 SASEGT. The CDR3, as DNA: TGTGCCAGCAGTGAAGTGGGGACGGATGAAAAACTGTTTTTT. This gives the protein CASSEVGTDEKLFF.

The genes are TRBV10-3 and TRBJ2-7; 13 nucleotides agree with TRBD2. The CDR3 is 17 amino acids. V trimming: 0 bases; J trimming: 1 base; junction bases outside the gene matches: 3. The germline V gene encodes CDR1 ENHRY and CDR2 SYGVKD. Written as DNA, the CDR3 is TGTGCCATCAGTGAGTCTATACTAGCGGGAGGGTCCTACGAGCAGTACTTC. Protein: CAISESILAGGSYEQYF.

This clonotype has more than one count but fewer than ten. The chain employs TRBV7-9 and TRBJ1-4; a weak D match, TRBD1 (5 bases). V lost 8 bases to trimming and J lost 7 bases, with 11 bases between them. This CDR3 is built from 12 residues. CDR1 is SEHNR and CDR2 is FQNEAQ in the germline V gene (reference sequence). The CDR3 DNA follows: TGTGCCAGCGGTTCGGGACTTGAAAAACTGTTTTTT. It translates to CASGSGLEKLFF.

This sequence joins TRBV6-8 and TRBJ2-7; 7 bases align to TRBD2. CDR1 and CDR2 from the germline V gene are MNHGY and SAAAGT. The CDR3 runs to 16 residues. With 2 bases clipped from V and 6 bases from J, the junction kept 13 bases outside the gene matches. The CDR3 spells CASSYPRRTRHCEQYF. The CDR3 DNA follows: TGTGCCAGCAGTTACCCCCGGCGGACTAGGCACTGCGAGCAGTACTTC.

This clonotype was detected many times. The chain has TRBV12-3 or TRBV12-4 and TRBJ1-3; D remains unclear. V gave up 5 bases and J gave up 0 bases, with 5 bases separating them. This CDR3 spans 13 amino acids. CDR3 nucleotides: TGTGCCAGCAGTCTTCCCTCTGGAAACACCATATATTTT. The encoded protein is CASSLPSGNTIYF.

As for this clonotype: It may be a read error: a sequence one base away is much more abundant. V and J are TRBV12-3 or TRBV12-4 and TRBJ1-4; D is uncertain. The CDR3 loop spans 15 amino acids. V lost 6 bases to trimming and J lost 6 bases, with 17 bases between them. The CDR3 reads CASSCDKDRDEKLFF. The DNA for the CDR3 is TGTGCCAGCAGCTGCGACAAGGATCGGGATGAAAAACTGTTTTTT.

The rearrangement uses TRBV19 and TRBJ1-5; TRBD1 matches 10 bases. Germline CDR1 reads LNHDA; CDR2 reads SQIVND (reference sequence). This CDR3 has 16 amino acids. With V trimmed by 8 bases and J by 0 bases, 7 bases remained unmatched. CDR3 nucleotide sequence: TGTGCCAGTGGTGACAGGGGGCTATATAGCAATCAGCCCCAGCATTTT. This sequence encodes CASGDRGLYSNQPQHF.

This clonotype was counted at least ten times. The rearrangement joins TRBV14 to TRBJ2-7, with TRBD1 matching over 8 bases. CDR3 length: 15 residues. CDR1 is SGHDN, CDR2 FVKESK, per germline. With V trimmed by 5 bases and J by 3 bases, 9 bases remained unmatched. The CDR3 region is CASSIGTGPNYEQYF. The CDR3 nucleotides read TGTGCCAGCAGCATTGGGACAGGCCCAAACTACGAGCAGTACTTC.

V and J are TRBV2 and TRBJ1-1; D is perhaps TRBD1 (5 bases). V was clipped by 4 bases and J by 0 bases, with 9 bases between them. CDR1 and CDR2 from the germline V gene are SNHLY and FYNNEI. CDR3 length: 14 amino acids. The CDR3 reads CASSGVGVNTEAFF. In nucleotides, the CDR3 is TGTGCCAGCAGTGGAGTGGGGGTGAACACTGAAGCTTTCTTT.

With regard to this clonotype: Just one base apart from a much larger clone, this may be a read error. The chain uses TRBV13 and TRBJ1-2; a weak D match, TRBD1 (5 bases). Trimming took off 6 bases at V and 10 bases at J, with 18 bases between the two ends. The CDR3 totals 13 residues. Per germline, CDR1 PRHDT and CDR2 FYEKMQ (reference sequence). The CDR3 protein is CASSSRSLGDYTF. DNA of the CDR3: TGTGCCAGCAGTTCCCGGAGTTTGGGGGACTACACCTTC.

This chain uses TRBV7-9 with TRBJ1-4; 8 bases map to TRBD1. This CDR3 spans 14 amino acids. J lost 8 bases, V lost 5 bases, and 7 bases had no gene match. Germline-derived CDR1 and CDR2 are SEHNR and FQNEAQ (reference sequence). The CDR3 DNA reads as TGTGCCAGCAGCGGCGGACAGGGTAAAGAAAAACTGTTTTTT. It translates to CASSGGQGKEKLFF.

This clonotype was counted only a few times. The chain carries TRBV18 and TRBJ1-2; no definite D call. In germline, CDR1 is KGHSH, CDR2 LQKENI. Trimming removed 2 bases at V and 6 bases at J, with 13 bases between. There are 14 residues in the CDR3. The CDR3 here is CASSPSGIANGYTF. The CDR3 nucleotides are TGTGCCAGCTCACCATCGGGGATTGCTAATGGCTACACCTTC. Complete variable domain (other parts from reference TRBV18 and TRBJ1-2): NAGVMQNPRHLVRRRGQEARLRCSPMKGHSHVYWYRQLPEEGLKFMVYLQKENIIDESGMPKERFSAEFPKEGPSILRIQQVVRGDSAAYFCASSPSGIANGYTFGSGTRLTVV.

This clonotype was recorded at least ten times. The junction differs from germline at one of its ends, possibly a read error. The DNA for the CDR3 is TGTGCCAGCAGTGACGGCAAACCTGGTGGGGGAACTGAAACTTTCTTT. This sequence encodes CASSDGKPGGGTETFF. This chain links TRBV6-5 with TRBJ1-1; possibly TRBD1 for D (5 bases). This CDR3 comprises 16 residues. The V gene's germline CDR1 is MNHEY and CDR2 SVGAGI.

The chain links TRBV28 to TRBJ1-5; tentative D call: TRBD1 (5 bases). Between the trimmed V and J ends, which lost 4 bases and 0 bases, there was a span of 13 bases. Germline V gene lookup returns CDR1 MDHEN and CDR2 SYDVKM. CDR3 length equals 16 residues. The CDR3 here is CASSYNKRGSNQPQHF. Here the CDR3 DNA reads TGTGCCAGCAGTTATAACAAGAGGGGTAGCAATCAGCCCCAGCATTTT.

For the CDR3, the DNA is TGTGCCAGCAGTGAAACCCTGGGGGGTGACGGCTACACCTTC. Translating gives CASSETLGGDGYTF. J is TRBJ1-2 and V is TRBV2; the D gene is possibly TRBD1 (5 bases). V was trimmed by 2 bases and J by 8 bases, leaving 15 bases between them. The CDR3 length is 14 residues. Germline CDR1 is SNHLY and CDR2 is FYNNEI.

This clonotype was recorded at least ten times. The rearrangement uses TRBV4-1 and TRBJ1-1; a possible D gene is TRBD1 (5 bases). The CDR3 loop spans 16 amino acids. Germline CDR1 MGHRA, CDR2 YSYEKL. The V gene lost 1 base and the J gene lost 1 base, with 13 bases spanning the gap. The CDR3 region is CASSQVTGRGNTEAFF. The CDR3 DNA reads as TGCGCCAGCAGCCAAGTGACGGGACGGGGGAACACTGAAGCTTTCTTT.

The V and J genes are TRBV2 and TRBJ2-7; TRBD1 or TRBD2 may be the D gene (5 bases each). The CDR3 spans 12 residues. CDR1 and CDR2 (germline): SNHLY, FYNNEI. Trimming took off 8 bases at V and 1 base at J, with 9 bases between the two ends. This CDR3 is CASRDGSYEQYF. The CDR3, as DNA: TGTGCCAGCCGGGACGGGTCCTACGAGCAGTACTTC. Full variable domain (remainder filled in from reference TRBV2 and TRBJ2-7): EPEVTQTPSHQVTQMGQEVILRCVPISNHLYFYWYRQILGQKVEFLVSFYNNEISEKSEIFDDQFSVERPDGSNFTLKIRSTKLEDSAMYFCASRDGSYEQYFGPGTRLTVT.

The V and J genes are TRBV7-9 and TRBJ2-2; no definite D call. CDR1 is SEHNR and CDR2 is FQNEAQ in the germline V gene (reference sequence). V was shortened by 1 base and J by 5 bases, with 14 bases between the two germline ends. The CDR3 is made up of 16 amino acids. The CDR3 reads CASSLVPVYGTGELFF. In DNA, the CDR3 is TGTGCCAGCAGCTTAGTACCCGTCTATGGGACCGGGGAGCTGTTTTTT.

As concerns this clonotype: As the CDR3 is not closed by the conserved phenylalanine or tryptophan, this likely results from a read error. It is unclear where the CDR3 begins or ends on the DNA, so no DNA is shown, and the CDR3 is as TCRdb lists it. The gene calls are TRBV6-4 and TRBJ2-5. The CDR3 is made up of 11 amino acids, end residues included. Germline CDR1 is MRHNA and CDR2 is SNTAGT. CDR3 residues: CATRALGTPNT.

V is TRBV7-8 and J is TRBJ1-3, with 7 positions matching TRBD1. The J segment lost 3 bases and the V segment lost 4 bases, leaving 3 bases of the junction unmatched. Germline-derived CDR1 and CDR2 are SGHVS and FQNEAQ. The CDR3 is 14 amino acids. CDR3 DNA: TGTGCCAGCAGCTCACGACAGGGTGGAAACACCATATATTTT. Encoded protein: CASSSRQGGNTIYF. Full variable domain (remainder filled in from reference TRBV7-8 and TRBJ1-3): GAGVSQSPRYKVAKRGQDVALRCDPISGHVSLFWYQQALGQGPEFLTYFQNEAQLDKSGLPSDRFFAERPEGSVSTLKIQRTQQEDSAVYLCASSSRQGGNTIYFGEGSWLTVV.

At least ten counts were recorded for this clonotype. A much larger clone lies one base from this, so it may be a read error. This chain's CDR3 is CASSTGTDYGYTF. The CDR3 DNA follows: TGTGCCAGCAGTACCGGGACAGACTATGGCTACACCTTC. The J gene is TRBJ1-2, the V gene TRBV6-6, with 7 bases aligning to TRBD1. Germline loops: CDR1 MNHNY, CDR2 SVGAGI (reference sequence). The CDR3 contains 13 residues. The trim removed 5 bases at V and 3 bases at J, leaving 3 bases unmatched.

The sample holds many counts of this clonotype. V and J are TRBV2 and TRBJ2-5, with 7 bases aligning to TRBD2. The CDR3 is 13 residues long. The J segment lost 5 bases and the V segment lost 7 bases, leaving 7 bases of the junction unmatched. Germline V gives CDR1 SNHLY, CDR2 FYNNEI. CDR3 nucleotide sequence: TGTGCCAGCAAGTGGGGAGGGTCGGAGACCCAGTACTTC. It specifies CASKWGGSETQYF. Full variable domain (remainder filled in from reference TRBV2 and TRBJ2-5): EPEVTQTPSHQVTQMGQEVILRCVPISNHLYFYWYRQILGQKVEFLVSFYNNEISEKSEIFDDQFSVERPDGSNFTLKIRSTKLEDSAMYFCASKWGGSETQYFGPGTRLLVL.

This clonotype was observed at least ten times. CDR3 residues: CASSQTGTAYEQYF. In nucleotides, the CDR3 is TGTGCCAGCAGCCAAACCGGGACTGCCTACGAGCAGTACTTC. The chain carries TRBV7-2 and TRBJ2-7, with D possibly TRBD2 on 6 matching bases. Trimming cost V 5 bases and J 2 bases, with 13 bases left between them. The CDR3 is 14 amino acids. Germline assignment: CDR1 SGHTA and CDR2 FQGNSA.

The rearrangement uses TRBV2 and TRBJ2-3; 9 bases match TRBD2. Germline V CDR1 and CDR2: SNHLY, FYNNEI. CDR3 length equals 17 residues. V gave up 2 bases and J gave up 0 bases; unmatched junction bases: 6. CDR3 sequence (DNA): TGTGCCAGCAGTGAAAGTGGTCTAGCGGGGAGCACAGATACGCAGTATTTT. Translating gives CASSESGLAGSTDTQYF.

This clonotype was recorded only once. The chain employs TRBV7-9 and TRBJ1-2, with TRBD1 matching 8 bases. Per the germline V gene, CDR1 is SEHNR and CDR2 is FQNEAQ (reference sequence). V gave up 1 base and J gave up 4 bases; unmatched junction bases: 5. The CDR3 sequence is 15 residues long. In nucleotides, the CDR3 is TGTGCCAGCAGCTTAGACCGGACAGGGAGCTATGGCTACACCTTC. Its translation: CASSLDRTGSYGYTF.